These T cell receptor beta chains were read from a single sample in a study of vaccination and CD4 T cells after COVID-19. One entry per CDR3 protein results from TCRdb running MiXCR on the PCR reads. The sample carries around 13,000 distinct CDR3 sequences, less than 35% recorded once. These receptors have no known antigen. Sample: CD4+ T cells from blood, cultured in vitro. Source of these receptors: a human donor who had recovered from COVID-19. CDR3s include the opening cysteine and the closing phenylalanine or tryptophan. Clone size is given for some rows only: seen once, a few or many times, or a class if the clone is expanded.

j_call: TRBJ1-2
v_call: TRBV20-1
clone_size: medium-sized
cdr3_length: 12
cdr3_aa: CSAATGLDGYTF

j_call: TRBJ2-7
v_call: TRBV27
clone_size: NA
cdr3_length: 16
cdr3_aa: CASSLSYVIGSYEQYF

j_call: TRBJ2-2
v_call: TRBV24-1
clone_size: NA
cdr3_length: 17
cdr3_aa: CATSDGRGGKWTGELFF

j_call: TRBJ1-1
v_call: TRBV5-1
clone_size: NA
cdr3_length: 14
cdr3_aa: CASSFPTQGTEAFF

j_call: TRBJ2-7
v_call: TRBV12-5
clone_size: NA
cdr3_length: 13
cdr3_aa: CASGLVLKDEQYF

j_call: TRBJ1-5
v_call: TRBV4-1
clone_size: NA
cdr3_length: 14
cdr3_aa: CASTARVNNQPQHF

j_call: TRBJ2-5
v_call: TRBV5-1
clone_size: few
cdr3_length: 14
cdr3_aa: CASSLGGSPQTQYF

j_call: TRBJ1-4
v_call: TRBV10-1
clone_size: few
cdr3_length: 11
cdr3_aa: CASSDAEKLFF

j_call: TRBJ2-3
v_call: TRBV9
clone_size: NA
cdr3_length: 15
cdr3_aa: CASSPNVAEGDTQYF

j_call: TRBJ1-4
v_call: TRBV7-9
clone_size: few
cdr3_length: 13
cdr3_aa: CASSLRTNEKLFF

j_call: TRBJ1-3
v_call: TRBV11-3
clone_size: NA
cdr3_length: 13
cdr3_aa: CASSSRTRNTIYF

j_call: TRBJ2-2
v_call: TRBV6-1
clone_size: NA
cdr3_length: 15
cdr3_aa: CASSPGTLNTGELFF

j_call: TRBJ1-3
v_call: TRBV20-1
clone_size: few
cdr3_length: 14
cdr3_aa: CSAGGGQAANTIYF

j_call: TRBJ2-1
v_call: TRBV7-6
clone_size: few
cdr3_length: 15
cdr3_aa: CASSTQRGGLNEQFF

j_call: TRBJ1-1
v_call: TRBV6-1
clone_size: few
cdr3_length: 12
cdr3_aa: CASSDGGDEAFF

j_call: TRBJ2-3
v_call: TRBV12-3/TRBV12-4
clone_size: few
cdr3_length: 13
cdr3_aa: CASNQGFGDTQYF

j_call: TRBJ2-1
v_call: TRBV7-2
clone_size: NA
cdr3_length: 15
cdr3_aa: CASSFTSVAYNEQFF

j_call: TRBJ2-3
v_call: TRBV19
clone_size: few
cdr3_length: 16
cdr3_aa: CASSILTGRGRWRKYF

j_call: TRBJ1-3
v_call: TRBV20-1
clone_size: few
cdr3_length: 18
cdr3_aa: CSARAHRGKRESGNTIYF

j_call: TRBJ2-5
v_call: TRBV2
clone_size: few
cdr3_length: 15
cdr3_aa: CATQGLAGETGTQYF

j_call: TRBJ1-3
v_call: TRBV7-2
clone_size: few
cdr3_length: 13
cdr3_aa: CASRAGGGNTIYF

j_call: TRBJ1-1
v_call: TRBV10-1
clone_size: NA
cdr3_length: 17
cdr3_aa: CASSPGGLRGAYTEAFF

j_call: TRBJ2-2
v_call: TRBV3-1
clone_size: NA
cdr3_length: 14
cdr3_aa: CASSTGTGVGELFF

j_call: TRBJ2-5
v_call: TRBV6-2/TRBV6-3
clone_size: NA
cdr3_length: 14
cdr3_aa: CASSYVWGGETQYF

j_call: TRBJ2-1
v_call: TRBV2
clone_size: once
cdr3_length: 14
cdr3_aa: CVSSFGGGAGEQFF

j_call: TRBJ2-3
v_call: TRBV4-1
clone_size: few
cdr3_length: 17
cdr3_aa: CASSQRVVGLAKDTQYF